A selection of T cell receptor beta chains follows, all from one sample in a study of vaccination effects on CD4 cells after COVID-19. These receptors lack a known antigen. Sequenced by immunoSEQ multiplex PCR; TCRdb stores in-frame clones only, minus some. The sample carries about 27,000 clones, 72% recorded once. This specimen was CD4+ T cells from PBMCs cultured with SARS-CoV-2 spike peptides, taken before COVID-19 vaccination. The receptors shown here come from a human donor who received a COVID-19 vaccine. The CDR3 runs from the conserved cysteine through the conserved F or W. Each record gives: V gene, J gene, D gene, clone size, CDR3 protein, CDR3 DNA. The D gene is left open where the match is weak. Clone size is given for some rows only: seen once, a few or many times, or a class if the clone is expanded.

>TRBV6-5|TRBJ1-2|TRBD1|-
CASTTGGGYGYTF
TGTGCCAGCACGACAGGGGGAGGCTATGGCTACACCTTC
>TRBV10-2|TRBJ2-5|-|-
CASSELGETQYF
TGCGCCAGCAGTGAGCTGGGGGAGACCCAGTACTTC
>TRBV18|TRBJ2-3|-|-
CASSPFGGTSTDTQYF
TGTGCCAGCTCACCTTTCGGCGGGACTAGCACAGATACGCAGTATTTT
>TRBV12-3/TRBV12-4|TRBJ1-1|-|few
CASSVTQNTEAFF
TGTGCCAGCAGTGTCACACAGAACACTGAAGCTTTCTTT
>TRBV10-2|TRBJ2-5|-|-
CASSRGETGETQYF
TGCGCCAGCAGTCGCGGAGAAACAGGGGAGACCCAGTACTTC
>TRBV6-1|TRBJ2-3|TRBD2|-
CASSERRSGSPDTQYF
TGTGCCAGCAGTGAGCGTCGCAGCGGGAGTCCGGATACGCAGTATTTT
>TRBV7-9|TRBJ2-1|TRBD2|once
CASQFWLAGSNEQFF
TGTGCCAGCCAGTTTTGGCTAGCGGGGAGCAATGAGCAGTTCTTC
>TRBV5-4|TRBJ1-2|-|-
CASSLERNYGYTF
TGTGCCAGCAGCTTGGAACGGAACTATGGCTACACCTTC
>TRBV4-1|TRBJ2-5|TRBD1|-
CASSQVAGQGAGETQYF
TGCGCCAGCAGCCAAGTCGCAGGACAGGGGGCAGGAGAGACCCAGTACTTC
>TRBV5-6|TRBJ2-1|TRBD1|-
CASSLYRGSNEQFF
TGTGCCAGCAGCCTTTACAGGGGGAGCAATGAGCAGTTCTTC
>TRBV11-2|TRBJ2-3|-|-
CASSLEGGRSTDTQYF
TGTGCCAGCAGCTTAGAGGGGGGGCGCAGCACAGATACGCAGTATTTT
>TRBV6-2/TRBV6-3|TRBJ2-7|TRBD2|-
CASSKVAGGTYEQYF
TGTGCCAGCAGTAAGGTAGCGGGAGGGACATACGAGCAGTACTTC
>TRBV19|TRBJ1-1|-|-
CASSIFPGTMNTEAFF
TGTGCCAGTAGTATTTTCCCAGGCACCATGAACACTGAAGCTTTCTTT
>TRBV5-1|TRBJ1-3|-|-
CASSLDLGTTSGNTIYF
TGCGCCAGCAGCTTGGATTTAGGGACCACCTCTGGAAACACCATATATTTT
>TRBV4-1|TRBJ1-1|TRBD1|-
CASSHYEGQGATEAFF
TGCGCCAGCAGCCATTACGAGGGACAGGGGGCCACTGAAGCTTTCTTT
>TRBV7-2|TRBJ2-1|TRBD2|once
CASRKTASGDNEQFF
TGTGCCAGCAGGAAAACGGCTAGCGGGGACAATGAGCAGTTCTTC
>TRBV19|TRBJ2-2|-|few
CASSGWGHNTGELFF
TGTGCCAGTAGTGGTTGGGGACACAACACCGGGGAGCTGTTTTTT
>TRBV6-5|TRBJ1-5|TRBD1|few
CASSTRTGGNQPQHF
TGTGCCAGCAGTACACGGACAGGTGGCAATCAGCCCCAGCATTTT
>TRBV5-6|TRBJ1-6|-|-
CASTPELRGVSNSPLHF
TGTGCCAGCACCCCGGAATTACGGGGCGTAAGTAATTCACCCCTCCACTTT
>TRBV24-1|TRBJ1-2|TRBD1|few
CATSAPDRGDYGYTF
TGTGCCACCAGTGCCCCGGACAGGGGCGACTATGGCTACACCTTC
>TRBV2|TRBJ2-4|-|-
CASRREALAKNIQYF
TGTGCCAGCAGGAGGGAAGCTCTAGCCAAAAACATTCAGTACTTC
>TRBV30|TRBJ1-5|TRBD1|-
CAWSSGTGSAQPQHF
TGTGCCTGGAGTTCAGGGACAGGCTCGGCACAGCCCCAGCATTTT
>TRBV13|TRBJ1-6|-|few
CASSLGGWVNNSPLHF
TGTGCCAGCAGCTTAGGGGGTTGGGTAAATAATTCACCCCTCCACTTT
>TRBV18|TRBJ1-6|-|few
CASSPLWSGDNSPLHF
TGTGCCAGCTCACCACTGTGGTCAGGGGATAATTCACCCCTCCACTTT
>TRBV29-1|TRBJ2-5|-|-
CSVDDWGSETQYF
TGCAGCGTTGATGATTGGGGATCGGAGACCCAGTACTTC
>TRBV5-1|TRBJ1-5|-|-
CASSLTGLSDQPQHF
TGCGCCAGCAGCTTGACAGGTCTATCCGATCAGCCCCAGCATTTT
>TRBV15|TRBJ2-5|-|-
CATSEAPAGRPRTQYF
TGTGCCACCAGTGAGGCCCCTGCCGGGCGACCGCGGACCCAGTACTTC
>TRBV5-1|TRBJ2-7|TRBD2|-
CASSQDSYSGGLYEQYF
TGCGCCAGCAGCCAAGACTCCTATAGCGGGGGCCTCTACGAGCAGTACTTC